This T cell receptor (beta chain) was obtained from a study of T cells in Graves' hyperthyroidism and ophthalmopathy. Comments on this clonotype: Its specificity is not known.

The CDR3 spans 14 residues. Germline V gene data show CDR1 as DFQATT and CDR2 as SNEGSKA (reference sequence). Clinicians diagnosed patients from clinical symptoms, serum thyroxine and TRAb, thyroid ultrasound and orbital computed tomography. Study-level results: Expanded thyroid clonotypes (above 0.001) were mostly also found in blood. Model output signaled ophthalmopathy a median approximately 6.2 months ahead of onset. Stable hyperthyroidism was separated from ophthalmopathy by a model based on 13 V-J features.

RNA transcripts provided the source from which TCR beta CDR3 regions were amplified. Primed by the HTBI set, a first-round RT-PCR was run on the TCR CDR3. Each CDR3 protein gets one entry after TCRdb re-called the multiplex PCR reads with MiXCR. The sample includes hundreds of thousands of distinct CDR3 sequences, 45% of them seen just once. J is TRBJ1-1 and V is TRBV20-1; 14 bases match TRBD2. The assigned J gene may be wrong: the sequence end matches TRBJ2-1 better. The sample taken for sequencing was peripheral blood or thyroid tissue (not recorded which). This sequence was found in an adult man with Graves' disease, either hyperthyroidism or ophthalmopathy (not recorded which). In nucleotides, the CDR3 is TGCAGTGCAAAGACTAGCGGGGGGGGCACTGAGCAGTTCTTC. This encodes CSAKTSGGGTEQFF.